These 13 T cell receptor beta chains were sequenced from one sample in a study of OX40 agonist ivuxolimab in advanced cancers. The method behind the library was the immunoSEQ multiplex PCR assay. In TCRdb, the immuneACCESS table is reduced to in-frame sequences with V and J assigned. These tables do not hold every clone; where another copy was compared, an unresolved V gene accounts for under half, and the others remain unexplained. Here the sample has 50,000 to 70,000 clones; around 91% occur a single time. The ten biggest clones cover roughly an eighth of the sample. The specimen was CD4+ or CD8+ T cells sorted from blood, collected in a trial of the OX40 agonist ivuxolimab. All receptors derive from an adult with an advanced solid tumor such as melanoma, head and neck, liver or kidney cancer.

The CDR3 reads CASSDVGGSPLHF. The CDR3 nucleotides read TGCGCCAGCAGTGATGTCGGGGGGTCACCCCTCCACTTT. The chain carries TRBV10-1 and TRBJ1-6, with a possible D match to TRBD1 (5 bases). This CDR3 contains 13 residues. The V gene lost 3 bases and the J gene lost 10 bases, with 10 bases spanning the gap. Germline loops: CDR1 WNHNN, CDR2 SYGVQD (reference sequence).

The chain recombines TRBV6-4 with TRBJ2-7, with 7 positions matching TRBD2. Germline CDR1 reads MRHNA; CDR2 reads SNTAGT. V shed 3 bases and J 6 bases; nucleotides not matched to a gene: 5. The length of the CDR3 is 13 residues. The CDR3 coding sequence is TGTGCCAGCAGTGAGGTGACTAGCTCCGAGCAGTACTTC. Amino acids: CASSEVTSSEQYF.

Written as DNA, the CDR3 is TGTGCCAGCAGCACAACACTCAGGGTATTCGTTGGCTACACCTTC. This encodes CASSTTLRVFVGYTF. The chain has TRBV7-9 and TRBJ1-2; the D gene is possibly TRBD1 (5 bases). V gave up 5 bases and J gave up 7 bases, with 20 bases separating them. Germline CDR1 reads SEHNR; CDR2 reads FQNEAQ (reference sequence). CDR3 length: 15 residues.

This clone was seen just once. The chain has TRBV7-8 and TRBJ1-3, with 10 positions matching TRBD1. Germline-derived CDR1 and CDR2 are SGHVS and FQNEAQ. This CDR3 region has 15 residues. J was trimmed by 3 bases and V by 9 bases; bases with no gene match: 8. For the CDR3, the DNA is TGTGCCAGTCTGACAGGGGGCCTTATTGGAAACACCATATATTTT. It specifies CASLTGGLIGNTIYF.

The rearrangement joins TRBV4-1 to TRBJ2-1; 11 bases fit TRBD2. V dropped 0 bases and J dropped 8; count of bases not matched to a gene: 9. The length of the CDR3 is 17 residues. In germline, CDR1 is MGHRA, CDR2 YSYEKL. CDR3 in DNA: TGCGCCAGCAGCCAAGAACTAGCGGGGGCACCCGGGCATGAGCAGTTCTTC. Translation: CASSQELAGAPGHEQFF.

This clone was detected once. The V gene is TRBV27, the J gene TRBJ2-3; no firm D call. Between the trimmed V and J ends, which lost 4 bases and 8 bases, there was a span of 16 bases. Germline CDR1 is MNHEY and CDR2 is SMNVEV (reference sequence). The CDR3 is made up of 14 amino acids. CDR3 amino acids: CASSSEFSGVTQYF. The CDR3 DNA reads TGTGCCAGCAGTTCTGAGTTCTCCGGTGTTACGCAGTATTTT.

The genes are TRBV10-1 and TRBJ2-7; D unresolved. With 0 bases removed from V and 3 bases from J, the gap between germline ends came to 6 bases. This CDR3 comprises 13 residues. Germline assignment: CDR1 WNHNN and CDR2 SYGVQD (reference sequence). CDR3 DNA sequence: TGCGCCAGCAGTGAGTCTTGGAGCTACGAGCAGTACTTC. It codes for CASSESWSYEQYF.

CDR3 DNA sequence: TGTGCCAGCAGTTTAAATCCGACTAGCGGGAGTCTAAATGAGCAGTTCTTC. Its protein is CASSLNPTSGSLNEQFF. This chain uses TRBV27 with TRBJ2-1, with 12 bases fitting TRBD2. Looked up from germline, CDR1 is MNHEY and CDR2 is SMNVEV (reference sequence). The junction had 9 bases not matched to a gene; V was cut back by 2 bases and J by 7 bases. This CDR3 has 17 residues.

The chain couples TRBV11-2 to TRBJ2-3; D not resolved. Germline-derived CDR1 and CDR2 are SGHAT and FQNNGV. The V and J ends lost 5 bases and 0 bases respectively, with 15 bases between them. The CDR3 consists of 16 residues. The CDR3 DNA is TGTGCCAGCAGCCCACCACCTCTTAGTAGCACAGATACGCAGTATTTT. It encodes CASSPPPLSSTDTQYF. The whole variable domain, filled in from reference TRBV11-2 and TRBJ2-3, reads EAGVAQSPRYKIIEKRQSVAFWCNPISGHATLYWYQQILGQGPKLLIQFQNNGVVDDSQLPKDRFSAERLKGVDSTLKIQPAKLEDSAVYLCASSPPPLSSTDTQYFGPGTRLTVL.

The chain uses TRBV5-4 and TRBJ2-7, with D possibly TRBD2 on 5 matching bases. The V end was cut by 5 bases, the J end by 0 bases, with 12 bases between. This CDR3 spans 14 amino acids. The germline V gene has CDR1 SGHNT and CDR2 YYREEE (reference sequence). CDR3 DNA: TGTGCCAGCAGTCCCGAAGGGAGCTCCTACGAGCAGTACTTC. Encoded protein: CASSPEGSSYEQYF.

The chain is built from TRBV27 and TRBJ2-7, with TRBD2 matching over 8 bases. V lost 5 bases and J lost 3; bases outside the gene matches: 12. This CDR3 has 16 amino acids. In germline, CDR1 is MNHEY, CDR2 SMNVEV (reference sequence). CDR3 sequence: CASSLTNGGGNYEQYF. CDR3 bases: TGTGCCAGCAGTCTTACAAACGGCGGGGGGAACTACGAGCAGTACTTC.

This clone was counted between two and nine times. The rearrangement uses TRBV27 and TRBJ1-2; a weak D match, TRBD1 (5 bases). Trimming removed 0 bases from V and 4 bases from J, with 12 bases in between. This CDR3 region has 15 residues. Looked up from germline, CDR1 is MNHEY and CDR2 is SMNVEV (reference sequence). In DNA form, the CDR3 reads TGTGCCAGCAGTTTATCACCAGGGAGCTTCTATGGCTACACCTTC. Its protein is CASSLSPGSFYGYTF.

This clone was seen a few times. The chain uses TRBV5-4 and TRBJ1-2; no reliable D call. Trimming left V 5 bases short and J 8 bases short, with 16 bases between. In germline, CDR1 is SGHNT, CDR2 YYREEE (reference sequence). The CDR3 spans 13 residues. CDR3 coding DNA: TGTGCCAGCAGACCCGACATAAGGATAGGCTACACCTTC. It codes for CASRPDIRIGYTF.